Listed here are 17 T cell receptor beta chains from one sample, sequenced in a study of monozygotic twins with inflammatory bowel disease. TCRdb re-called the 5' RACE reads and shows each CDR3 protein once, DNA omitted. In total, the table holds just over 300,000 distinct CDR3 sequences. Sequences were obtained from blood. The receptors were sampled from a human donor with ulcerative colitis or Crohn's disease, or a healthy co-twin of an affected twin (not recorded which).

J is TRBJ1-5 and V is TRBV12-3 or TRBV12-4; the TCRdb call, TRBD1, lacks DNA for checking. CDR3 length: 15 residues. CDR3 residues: CASSLYWGSNQPQHF.

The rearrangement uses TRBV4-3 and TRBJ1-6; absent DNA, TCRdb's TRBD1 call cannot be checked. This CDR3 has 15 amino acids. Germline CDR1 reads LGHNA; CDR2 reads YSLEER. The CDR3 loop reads CASSQDVQGNSPLHF.

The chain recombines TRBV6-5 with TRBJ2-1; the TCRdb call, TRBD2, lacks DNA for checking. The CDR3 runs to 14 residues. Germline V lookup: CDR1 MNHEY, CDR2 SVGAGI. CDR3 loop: CASSYGGGGNEQFF.

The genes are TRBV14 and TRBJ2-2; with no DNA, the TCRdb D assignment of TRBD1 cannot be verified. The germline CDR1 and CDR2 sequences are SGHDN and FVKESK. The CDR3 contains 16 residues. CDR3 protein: CASSRTGGVTTGELFF. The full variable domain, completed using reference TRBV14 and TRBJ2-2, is EAGVTQFPSHSVIEKGQTVTLRCDPISGHDNLYWYRRVMGKEIKFLLHFVKESKQDESGMPNNRFLAERTGGTYSTLKVQPAELEDSGVYFCASSRTGGVTTGELFFGEGSRLTVL.

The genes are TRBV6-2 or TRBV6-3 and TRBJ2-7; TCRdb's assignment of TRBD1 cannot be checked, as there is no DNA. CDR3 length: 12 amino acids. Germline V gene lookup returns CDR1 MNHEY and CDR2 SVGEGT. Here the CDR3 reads CASSYPVQGQYF.

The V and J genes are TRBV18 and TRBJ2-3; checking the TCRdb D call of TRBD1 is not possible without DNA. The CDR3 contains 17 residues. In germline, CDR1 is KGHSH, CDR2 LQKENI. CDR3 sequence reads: CASSPWASPSGTDTQYF.

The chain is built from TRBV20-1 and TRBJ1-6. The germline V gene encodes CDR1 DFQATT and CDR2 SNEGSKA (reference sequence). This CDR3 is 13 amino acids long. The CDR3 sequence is CSLDERANSPLHF.

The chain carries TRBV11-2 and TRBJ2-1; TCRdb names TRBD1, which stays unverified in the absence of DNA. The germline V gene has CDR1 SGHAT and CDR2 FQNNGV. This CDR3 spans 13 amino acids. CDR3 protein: CASSPDRHNEQFF.

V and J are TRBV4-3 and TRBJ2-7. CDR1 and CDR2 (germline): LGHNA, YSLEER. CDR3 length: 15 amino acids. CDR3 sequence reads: CASSQDRTGSYEQYF.

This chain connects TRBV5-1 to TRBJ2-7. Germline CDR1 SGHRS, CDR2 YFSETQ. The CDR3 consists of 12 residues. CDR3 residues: CASSLSNYEQYF.

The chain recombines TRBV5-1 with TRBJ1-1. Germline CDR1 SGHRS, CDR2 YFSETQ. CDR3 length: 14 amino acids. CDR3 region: CASSLDSADTEAFF.

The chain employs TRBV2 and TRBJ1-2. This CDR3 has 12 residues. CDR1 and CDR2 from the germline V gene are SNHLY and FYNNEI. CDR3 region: CASEGAGYGYTF.

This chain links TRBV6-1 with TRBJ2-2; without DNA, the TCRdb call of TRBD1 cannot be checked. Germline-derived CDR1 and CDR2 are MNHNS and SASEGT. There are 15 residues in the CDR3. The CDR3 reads CASSEQGIFSGELFF.

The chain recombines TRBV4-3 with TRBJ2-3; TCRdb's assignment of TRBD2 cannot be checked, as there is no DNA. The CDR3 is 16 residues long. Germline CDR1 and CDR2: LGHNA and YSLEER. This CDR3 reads CASSLGTSGMTATQYF.

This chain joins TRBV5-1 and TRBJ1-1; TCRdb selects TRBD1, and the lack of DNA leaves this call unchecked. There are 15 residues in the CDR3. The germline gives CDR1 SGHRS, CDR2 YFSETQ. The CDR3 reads CASSLSLQGSTEAFF.

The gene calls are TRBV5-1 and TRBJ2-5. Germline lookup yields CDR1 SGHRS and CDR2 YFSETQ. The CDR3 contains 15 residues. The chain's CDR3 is CASSFGVGFQETQYF.

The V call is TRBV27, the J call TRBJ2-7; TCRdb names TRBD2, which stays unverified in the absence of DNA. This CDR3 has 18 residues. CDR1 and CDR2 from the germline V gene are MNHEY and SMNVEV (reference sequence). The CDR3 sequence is CASSQLQKTSGSSYEQYF.